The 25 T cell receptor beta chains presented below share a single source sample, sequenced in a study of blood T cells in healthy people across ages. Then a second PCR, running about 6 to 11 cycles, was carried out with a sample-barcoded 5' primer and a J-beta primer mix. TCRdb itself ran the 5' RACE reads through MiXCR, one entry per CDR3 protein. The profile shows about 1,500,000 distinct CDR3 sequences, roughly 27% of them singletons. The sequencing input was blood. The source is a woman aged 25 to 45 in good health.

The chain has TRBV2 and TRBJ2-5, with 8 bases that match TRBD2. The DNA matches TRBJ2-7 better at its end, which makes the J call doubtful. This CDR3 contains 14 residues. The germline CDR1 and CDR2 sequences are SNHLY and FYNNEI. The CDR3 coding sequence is TGTGCCAGCAGGCTGGCTAGCGGGCCCTACGAGCAGTACTTC. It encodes CASRLASGPYEQYF.

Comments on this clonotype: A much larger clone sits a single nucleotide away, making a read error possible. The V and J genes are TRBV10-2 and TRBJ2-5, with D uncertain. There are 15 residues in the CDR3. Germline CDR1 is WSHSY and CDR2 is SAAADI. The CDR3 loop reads CAGSEPSLAGKTQYF. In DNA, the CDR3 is TGCGCCGGCAGTGAGCCGTCGCTGGCAGGAAAGACCCAGTACTTC.

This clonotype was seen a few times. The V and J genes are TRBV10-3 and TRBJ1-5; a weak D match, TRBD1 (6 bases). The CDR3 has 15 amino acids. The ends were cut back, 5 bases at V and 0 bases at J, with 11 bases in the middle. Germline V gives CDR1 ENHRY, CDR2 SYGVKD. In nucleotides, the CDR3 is TGTGCCATCAGTCTTACGGACAGTAGCAATCAGCCCCAGCATTTT. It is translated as CAISLTDSSNQPQHF.

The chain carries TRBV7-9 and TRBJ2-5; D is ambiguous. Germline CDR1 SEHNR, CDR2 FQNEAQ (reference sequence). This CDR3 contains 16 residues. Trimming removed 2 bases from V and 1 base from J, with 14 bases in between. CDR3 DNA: TGTGCCAGCAGCTTAAGGCCGGCAGATATCCAAGAGACCCAGTACTTC. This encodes CASSLRPADIQETQYF. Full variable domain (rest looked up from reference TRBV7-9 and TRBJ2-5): DTGVSQNPRHKITKRGQNVTFRCDPISEHNRLYWYRQTLGQGPEFLTYFQNEAQLEKSRLLSDRFSAERPKGSFSTLEIQRTEQGDSAMYLCASSLRPADIQETQYFGPGTRLLVL.

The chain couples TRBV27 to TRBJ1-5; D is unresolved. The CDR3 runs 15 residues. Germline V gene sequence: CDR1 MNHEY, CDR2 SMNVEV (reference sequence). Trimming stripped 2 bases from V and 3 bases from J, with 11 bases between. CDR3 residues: CASSLVSGFNQPQHF. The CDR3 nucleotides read TGTGCCAGCAGTTTAGTTTCGGGGTTCAATCAGCCCCAGCATTTT.

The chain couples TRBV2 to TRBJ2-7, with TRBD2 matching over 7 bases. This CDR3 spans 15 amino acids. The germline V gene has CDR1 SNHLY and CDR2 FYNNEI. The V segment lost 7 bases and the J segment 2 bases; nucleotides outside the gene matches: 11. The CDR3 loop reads CASTPRAGMTYEQYF. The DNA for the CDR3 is TGTGCCAGCACCCCCAGAGCGGGAATGACCTACGAGCAGTACTTC.

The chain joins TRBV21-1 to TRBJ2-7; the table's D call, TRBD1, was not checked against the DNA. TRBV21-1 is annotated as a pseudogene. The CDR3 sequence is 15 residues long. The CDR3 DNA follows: TGTGCCAGCAGCAAAGTCCGGGACAAAGCCTACGAGCAGTACTTC. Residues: CASSKVRDKAYEQYF.

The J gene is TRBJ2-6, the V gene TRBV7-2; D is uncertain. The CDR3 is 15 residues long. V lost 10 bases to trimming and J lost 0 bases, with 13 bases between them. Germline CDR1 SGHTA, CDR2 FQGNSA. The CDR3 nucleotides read TGTGCCAACAGTCCAACAGCCTCTGGGGCCAACGTCCTGACTTTC. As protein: CANSPTASGANVLTF.

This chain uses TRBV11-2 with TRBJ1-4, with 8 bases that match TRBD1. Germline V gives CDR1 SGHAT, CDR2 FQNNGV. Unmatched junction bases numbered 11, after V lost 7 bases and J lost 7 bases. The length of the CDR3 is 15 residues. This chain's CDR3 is CASTTRQGRGEKLFF. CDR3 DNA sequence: TGTGCCAGCACCACCCGACAGGGGAGGGGTGAAAAACTGTTTTTT.

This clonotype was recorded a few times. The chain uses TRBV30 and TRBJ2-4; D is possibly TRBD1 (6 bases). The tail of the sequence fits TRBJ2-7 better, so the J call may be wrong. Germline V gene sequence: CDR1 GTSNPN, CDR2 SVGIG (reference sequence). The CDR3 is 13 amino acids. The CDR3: CGGGGQRHYEQYF. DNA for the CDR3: TGTGGCGGAGGAGGACAGCGACACTACGAGCAGTACTTC.

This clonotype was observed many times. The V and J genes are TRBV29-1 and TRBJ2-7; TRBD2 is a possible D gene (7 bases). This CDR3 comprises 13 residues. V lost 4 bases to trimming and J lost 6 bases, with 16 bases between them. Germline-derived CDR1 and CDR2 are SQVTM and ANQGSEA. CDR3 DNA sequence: TGCAGCGTTGTTCGGGGGGCGCGCTCCGAGCAGTACTTC. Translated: CSVVRGARSEQYF.

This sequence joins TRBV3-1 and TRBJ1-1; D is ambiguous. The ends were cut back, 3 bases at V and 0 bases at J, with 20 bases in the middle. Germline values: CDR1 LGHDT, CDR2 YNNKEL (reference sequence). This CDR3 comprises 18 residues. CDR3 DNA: TGTGCCAGCAGCCAGTTACGGGGAATGGATCTCGTGAACACTGAAGCTTTCTTT. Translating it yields CASSQLRGMDLVNTEAFF.

CDR3 loop: CASSLGLAGGWNEQFF. The CDR3 DNA reads as TGTGCCAGCAGCTTAGGGCTAGCGGGAGGATGGAATGAGCAGTTCTTC. This chain joins TRBV7-9 and TRBJ2-1; 11 bases are shared with TRBD2. V shed 1 base and J 7 bases; nucleotides not matched to a gene: 6. CDR1 and CDR2 (germline): SEHNR, FQNEAQ (reference sequence). This CDR3 has 16 amino acids.

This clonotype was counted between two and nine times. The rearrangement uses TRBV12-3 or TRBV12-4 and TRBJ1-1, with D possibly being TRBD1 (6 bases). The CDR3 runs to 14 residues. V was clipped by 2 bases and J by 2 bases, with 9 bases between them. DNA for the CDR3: TGTGCCAGCAGTTTAACAGGGTTTAACACTGAAGCTTTCTTT. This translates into CASSLTGFNTEAFF.

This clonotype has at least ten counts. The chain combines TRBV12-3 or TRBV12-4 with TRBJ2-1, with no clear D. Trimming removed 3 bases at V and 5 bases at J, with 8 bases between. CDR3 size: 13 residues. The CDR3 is CASSFAQDNEQFF. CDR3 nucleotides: TGTGCCAGCAGTTTCGCTCAGGACAATGAGCAGTTCTTC.

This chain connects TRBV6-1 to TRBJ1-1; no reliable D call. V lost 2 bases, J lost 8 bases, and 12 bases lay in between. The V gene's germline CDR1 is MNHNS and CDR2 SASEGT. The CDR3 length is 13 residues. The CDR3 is CASSEFRGDEAFF. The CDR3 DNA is TGTGCCAGCAGTGAATTCCGGGGAGACGAAGCTTTCTTT.

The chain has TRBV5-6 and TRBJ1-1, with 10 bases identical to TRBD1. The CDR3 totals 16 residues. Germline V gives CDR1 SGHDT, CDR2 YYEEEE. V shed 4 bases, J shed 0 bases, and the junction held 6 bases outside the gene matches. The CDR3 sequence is CASSKDRGRMNTEAFF. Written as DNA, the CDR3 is TGTGCCAGCAGCAAGGACAGGGGGAGGATGAACACTGAAGCTTTCTTT.

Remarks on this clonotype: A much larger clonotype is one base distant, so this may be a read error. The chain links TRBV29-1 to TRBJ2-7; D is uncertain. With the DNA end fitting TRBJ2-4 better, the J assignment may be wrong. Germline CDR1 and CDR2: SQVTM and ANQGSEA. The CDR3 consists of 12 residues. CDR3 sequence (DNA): TGCAGCGTTGAAGGAACAAAAAGCATTCAGTACTTC. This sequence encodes CSVEGTKSIQYF.

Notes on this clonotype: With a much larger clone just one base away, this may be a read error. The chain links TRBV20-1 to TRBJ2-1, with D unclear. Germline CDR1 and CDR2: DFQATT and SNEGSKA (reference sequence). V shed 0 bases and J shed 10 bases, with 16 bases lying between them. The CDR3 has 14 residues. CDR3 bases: TGCAGTGCTAGAGATGCTAAGGCACCATACGAGCAGTTCTTC. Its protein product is CSARDAKAPYEQFF.

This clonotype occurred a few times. The CDR3 nucleotides are TGCAGCGTTGGGCTCCCCAGGGGAGGTACAGATACGCAGTATTTT. This translates into CSVGLPRGGTDTQYF. The chain is built from TRBV29-1 and TRBJ2-3; possibly TRBD1 or TRBD2 for D (6 bases each). The V end lost 4 bases, the J end lost 3 bases, and 17 bases lay between the germline ends. This CDR3 is built from 15 residues. Germline V gene sequence: CDR1 SQVTM, CDR2 ANQGSEA.

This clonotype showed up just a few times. The chain's CDR3 is CASRQGQGYTF. DNA of the CDR3: TGTGCCAGCAGGCAGGGGCAGGGCTACACCTTC. The V call is TRBV6-5, the J call TRBJ1-2, with a possible D match to TRBD1 (6 bases). V was cut by 6 bases and J by 8 bases, with 10 bases left in between. This CDR3 is 11 amino acids long. From germline, CDR1 is MNHEY and CDR2 SVGAGI.

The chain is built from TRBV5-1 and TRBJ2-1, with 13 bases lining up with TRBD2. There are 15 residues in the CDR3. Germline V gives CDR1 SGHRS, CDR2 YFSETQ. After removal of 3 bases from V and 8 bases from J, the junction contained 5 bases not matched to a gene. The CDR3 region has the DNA TGCGCCAGCAGCTCCGGGACTAGCGGGGTCCATGAGCAGTTCTTC. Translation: CASSSGTSGVHEQFF.

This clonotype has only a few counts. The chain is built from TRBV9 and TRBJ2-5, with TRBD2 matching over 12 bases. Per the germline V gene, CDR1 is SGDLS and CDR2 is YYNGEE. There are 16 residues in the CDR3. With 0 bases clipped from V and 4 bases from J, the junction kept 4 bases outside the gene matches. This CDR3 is CASSVASGGAPETQYF. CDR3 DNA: TGTGCCAGCAGCGTAGCTAGCGGGGGGGCCCCAGAGACCCAGTACTTC. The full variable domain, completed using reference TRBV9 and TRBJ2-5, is DSGVTQTPKHLITATGQRVTLRCSPRSGDLSVYWYQQSLDQGLQFLIQYYNGEERAKGNILERFSAQQFPDLHSELNLSSLELGDSALYFCASSVASGGAPETQYFGPGTRLLVL.

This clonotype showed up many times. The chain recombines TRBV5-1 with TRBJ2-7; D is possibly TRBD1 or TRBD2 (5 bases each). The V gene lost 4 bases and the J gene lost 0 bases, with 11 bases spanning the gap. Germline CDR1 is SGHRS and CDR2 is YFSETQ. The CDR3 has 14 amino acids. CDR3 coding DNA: TGCGCCAGCAGCCTGGGGGATTACTCCTACGAGCAGTACTTC. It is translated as CASSLGDYSYEQYF.

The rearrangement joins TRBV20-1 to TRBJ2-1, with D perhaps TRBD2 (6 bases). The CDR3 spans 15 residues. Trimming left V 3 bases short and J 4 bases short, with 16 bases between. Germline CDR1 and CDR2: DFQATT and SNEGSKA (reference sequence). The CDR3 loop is CSARSSSVPYNEQFF. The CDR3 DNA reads TGCAGTGCTAGGTCCTCTAGCGTCCCTTACAATGAGCAGTTCTTC.